This T cell receptor (beta chain) was recovered during a study of tumor-infiltrating lymphocytes in primary liver carcinoma. Background on the study: Enrolled patients were male and female, aged 30 to 69 years. Measuring about 4 to 10 cm across, the tumors were staged as T1-T3 N0M0.

TCR beta cDNA came from about 500 ng total RNA, primed with a constant-region primer. Investigators got TCR beta libraries out of three nested multiplex PCR rounds, done with slightly modified ARM-PCR. TCRdb used MiXCR to reprocess the multiplex PCR reads, holding one entry per CDR3 protein. Of about 50,000 distinct CDR3 sequences in the sample, around 77% are singletons; the top ten hold around 22%. DNA and RNA were both co-extracted from around 20-30 mg of bulk tissue that had not been sorted. Surgical resection treated primary liver carcinoma in the patients. All tumor samples contained more than 80% viable tumor cells. This clonotype originated in a man in his forties or fifties with primary liver carcinoma and hepatitis B virus infection. The sequenced material came from liver tumor tissue from sampling region 5. Indicated subset: tumor region T5, tumor centre.

CDR3 sequence: CTSSWSARGDTEAFF. The CDR3 region has the DNA TGTACTAGCAGCTGGTCGGCCAGGGGGGACACTGAAGCTTTCTTT. The chain recombines TRBV11-1 with TRBJ1-1, with TRBD1 matching 7 bases. The CDR3 has 15 residues. Germline lookup yields CDR1 SGHAT and CDR2 FQDESV (reference sequence).